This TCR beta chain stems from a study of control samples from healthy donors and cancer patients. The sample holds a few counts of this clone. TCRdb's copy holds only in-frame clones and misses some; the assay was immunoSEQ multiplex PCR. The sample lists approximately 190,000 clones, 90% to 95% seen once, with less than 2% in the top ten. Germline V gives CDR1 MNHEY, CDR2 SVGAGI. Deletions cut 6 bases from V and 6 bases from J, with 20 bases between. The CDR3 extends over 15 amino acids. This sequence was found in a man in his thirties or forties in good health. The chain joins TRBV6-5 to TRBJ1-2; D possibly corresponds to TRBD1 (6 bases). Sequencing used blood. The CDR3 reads CASSDGQQGLNGYTF. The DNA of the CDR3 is TGTGCCAGCAGCGACGGACAACAGGGTCTGAATGGCTACACCTTC.